This T cell receptor beta chain was profiled in a study of cytomegalovirus exposure and HLA in healthy donors. Study-wide results and limits: Later, an analysis found that common viral pathogens appeared to be linked with several of the most significant clusters. Listed as cytomegalovirus-associated were 150 to 200 TCR beta chains. Accurate prediction of most subjects' HLA-A and HLA-B alleles from TCR beta sequences was reported.

With respect to this clone: Its antigen remains unknown.

Healthy donors of bone marrow made up the group. The PCR was carried out with 60 Vbeta primers and 13 Jbeta primers. Profiling relied on immunoSEQ multiplex PCR, and the TCRdb table lists in-frame clones only, not all of them. Among 170,000 or so clones listed, over 65% were seen once. The CDR3 is 13 residues long. In germline, CDR1 is MNHEY, CDR2 SVGAGI. With 6 bases removed from V and 5 bases from J, the gap between germline ends came to 13 bases. This rearrangement joins TRBV6-5 to TRBJ2-5; D is perhaps TRBD2 (6 bases). The receptor was derived from a man between 60 and 75 years old in good health and CMV-seronegative. Source material: PBMCs. CDR3 bases: TGTGCCAGCAGACCCACTGGGAGGGAGACCCAGTACTTC. Translated: CASRPTGRETQYF.